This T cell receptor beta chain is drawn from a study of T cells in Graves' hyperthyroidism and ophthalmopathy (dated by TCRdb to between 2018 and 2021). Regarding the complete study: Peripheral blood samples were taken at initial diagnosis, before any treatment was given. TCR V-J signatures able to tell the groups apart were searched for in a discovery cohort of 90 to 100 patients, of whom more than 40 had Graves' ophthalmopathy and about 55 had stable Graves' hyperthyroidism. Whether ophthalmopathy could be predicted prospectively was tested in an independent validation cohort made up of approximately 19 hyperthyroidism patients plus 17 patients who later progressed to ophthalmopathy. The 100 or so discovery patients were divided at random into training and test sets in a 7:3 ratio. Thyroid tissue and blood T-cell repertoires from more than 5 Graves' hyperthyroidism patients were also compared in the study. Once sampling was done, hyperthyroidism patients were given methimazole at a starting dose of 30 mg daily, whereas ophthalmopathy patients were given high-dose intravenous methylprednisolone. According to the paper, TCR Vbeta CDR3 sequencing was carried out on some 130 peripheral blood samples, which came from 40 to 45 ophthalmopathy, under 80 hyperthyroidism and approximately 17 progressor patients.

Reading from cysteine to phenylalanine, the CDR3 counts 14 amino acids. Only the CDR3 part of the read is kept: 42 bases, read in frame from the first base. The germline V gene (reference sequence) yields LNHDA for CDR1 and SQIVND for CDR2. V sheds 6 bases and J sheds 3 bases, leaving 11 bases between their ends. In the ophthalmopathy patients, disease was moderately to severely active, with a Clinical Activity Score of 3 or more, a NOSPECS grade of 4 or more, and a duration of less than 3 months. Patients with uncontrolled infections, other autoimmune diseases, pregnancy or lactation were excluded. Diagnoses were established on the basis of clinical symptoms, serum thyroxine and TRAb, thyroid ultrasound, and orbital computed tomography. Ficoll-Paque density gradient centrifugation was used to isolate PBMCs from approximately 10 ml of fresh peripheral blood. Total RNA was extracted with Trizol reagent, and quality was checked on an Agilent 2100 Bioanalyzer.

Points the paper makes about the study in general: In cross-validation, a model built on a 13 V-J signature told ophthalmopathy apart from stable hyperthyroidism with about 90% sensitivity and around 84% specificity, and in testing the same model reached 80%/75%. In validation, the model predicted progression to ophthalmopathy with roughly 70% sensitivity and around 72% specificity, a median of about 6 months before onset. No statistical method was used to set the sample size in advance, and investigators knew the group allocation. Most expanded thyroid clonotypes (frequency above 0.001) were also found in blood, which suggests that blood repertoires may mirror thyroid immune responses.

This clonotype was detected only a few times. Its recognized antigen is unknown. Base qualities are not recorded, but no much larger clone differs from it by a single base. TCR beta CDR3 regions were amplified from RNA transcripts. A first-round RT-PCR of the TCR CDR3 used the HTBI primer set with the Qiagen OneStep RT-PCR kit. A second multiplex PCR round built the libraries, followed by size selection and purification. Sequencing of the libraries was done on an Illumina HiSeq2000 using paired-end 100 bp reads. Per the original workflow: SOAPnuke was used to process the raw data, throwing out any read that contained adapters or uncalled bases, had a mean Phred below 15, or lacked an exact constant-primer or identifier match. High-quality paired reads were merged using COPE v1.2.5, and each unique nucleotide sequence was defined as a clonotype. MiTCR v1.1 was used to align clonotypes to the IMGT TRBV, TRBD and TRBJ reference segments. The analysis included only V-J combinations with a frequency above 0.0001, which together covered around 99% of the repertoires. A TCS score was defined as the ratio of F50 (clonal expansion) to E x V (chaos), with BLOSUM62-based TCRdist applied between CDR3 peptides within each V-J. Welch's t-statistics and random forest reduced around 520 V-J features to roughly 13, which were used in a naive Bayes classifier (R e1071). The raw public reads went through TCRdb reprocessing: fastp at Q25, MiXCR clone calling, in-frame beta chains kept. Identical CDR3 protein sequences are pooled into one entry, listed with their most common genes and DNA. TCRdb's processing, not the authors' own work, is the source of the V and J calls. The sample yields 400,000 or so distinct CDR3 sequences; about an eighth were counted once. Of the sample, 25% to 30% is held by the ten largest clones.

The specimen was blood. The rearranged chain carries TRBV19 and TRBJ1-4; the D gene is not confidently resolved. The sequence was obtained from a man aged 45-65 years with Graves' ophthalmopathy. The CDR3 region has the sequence CASSFVEPNEKLFF. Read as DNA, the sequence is TGTGCCAGTAGCTTCGTAGAGCCTAATGAAAAACTGTTTTTT.